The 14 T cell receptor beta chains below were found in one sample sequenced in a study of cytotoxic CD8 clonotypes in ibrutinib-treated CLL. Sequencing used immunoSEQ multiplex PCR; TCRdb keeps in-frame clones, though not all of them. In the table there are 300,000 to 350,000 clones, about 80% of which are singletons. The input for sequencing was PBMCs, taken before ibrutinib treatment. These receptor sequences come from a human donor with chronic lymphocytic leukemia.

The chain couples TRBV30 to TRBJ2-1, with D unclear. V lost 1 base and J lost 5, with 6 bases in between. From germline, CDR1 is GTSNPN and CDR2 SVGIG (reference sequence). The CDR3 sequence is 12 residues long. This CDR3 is CAWSGQNNEQFF. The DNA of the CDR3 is TGTGCCTGGAGTGGGCAAAACAATGAGCAGTTCTTC.

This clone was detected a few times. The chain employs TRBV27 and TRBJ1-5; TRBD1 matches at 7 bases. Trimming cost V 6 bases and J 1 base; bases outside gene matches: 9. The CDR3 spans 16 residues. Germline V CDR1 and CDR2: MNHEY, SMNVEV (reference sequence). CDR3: CASRSGTVVSNQPQHF. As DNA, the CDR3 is TGTGCCAGCAGATCGGGGACAGTCGTAAGCAATCAGCCCCAGCATTTT.

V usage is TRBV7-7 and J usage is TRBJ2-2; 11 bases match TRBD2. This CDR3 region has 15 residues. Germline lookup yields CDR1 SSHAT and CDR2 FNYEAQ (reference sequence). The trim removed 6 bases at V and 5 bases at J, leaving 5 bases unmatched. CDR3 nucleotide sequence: TGTGCCAGCAGAGATAGCGGGAGGGCGACCGGGGAGCTGTTTTTT. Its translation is CASRDSGRATGELFF.

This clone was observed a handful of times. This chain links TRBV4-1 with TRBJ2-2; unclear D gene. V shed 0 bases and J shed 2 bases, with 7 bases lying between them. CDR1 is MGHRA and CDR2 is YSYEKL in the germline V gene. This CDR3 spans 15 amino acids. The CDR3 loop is CASSQEEVNTGELFF. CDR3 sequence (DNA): TGCGCCAGCAGCCAAGAGGAAGTTAACACCGGGGAGCTGTTTTTT.

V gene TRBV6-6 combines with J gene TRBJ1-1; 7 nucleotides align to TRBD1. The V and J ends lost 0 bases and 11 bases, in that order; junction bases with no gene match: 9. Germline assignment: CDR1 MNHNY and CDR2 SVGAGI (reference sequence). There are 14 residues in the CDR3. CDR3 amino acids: CASSYSMSRGGAFF. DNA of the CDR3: TGTGCCAGCAGTTACTCGATGTCCAGGGGGGGTGCTTTCTTT.

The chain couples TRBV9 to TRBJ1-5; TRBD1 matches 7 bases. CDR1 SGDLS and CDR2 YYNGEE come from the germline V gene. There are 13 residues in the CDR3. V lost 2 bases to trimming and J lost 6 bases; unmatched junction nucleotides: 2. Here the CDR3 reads CASSVTGSQPQHF. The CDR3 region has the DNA TGTGCCAGCAGCGTGACAGGGAGTCAGCCCCAGCATTTT.

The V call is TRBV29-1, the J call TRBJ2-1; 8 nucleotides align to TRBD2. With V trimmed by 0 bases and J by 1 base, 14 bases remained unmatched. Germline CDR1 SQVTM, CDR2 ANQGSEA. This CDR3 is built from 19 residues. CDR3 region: CSVEDLWTGGERSYNEQFF. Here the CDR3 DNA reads TGCAGCGTTGAAGATCTTTGGACGGGAGGGGAGAGGTCCTACAATGAGCAGTTCTTC.

This chain's CDR3 is CASSVGAGSSYEQYF. CDR3 DNA: TGTGCCAGCAGCGTAGGGGCAGGGAGCTCCTACGAGCAGTACTTC. The chain couples TRBV9 to TRBJ2-7, with D possibly called TRBD1 or TRBD2 (5 bases each). This CDR3 comprises 15 residues. Germline values: CDR1 SGDLS, CDR2 YYNGEE. V was trimmed by 0 bases and J by 0 bases, leaving 10 bases between them.

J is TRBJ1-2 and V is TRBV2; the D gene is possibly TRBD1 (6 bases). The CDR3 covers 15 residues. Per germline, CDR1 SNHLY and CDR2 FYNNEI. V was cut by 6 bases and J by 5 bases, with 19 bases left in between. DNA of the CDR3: TGTGCCAGCAGCAAAACCCGACAGGTTGGGTATGGCTACACCTTC. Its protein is CASSKTRQVGYGYTF.

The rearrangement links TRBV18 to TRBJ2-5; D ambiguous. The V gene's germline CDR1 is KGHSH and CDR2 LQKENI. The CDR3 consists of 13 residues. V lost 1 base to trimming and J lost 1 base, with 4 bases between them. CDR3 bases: TGTGCCAGCTCACCACTGAGCCAAGAGACCCAGTACTTC. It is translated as CASSPLSQETQYF.

The CDR3: CASSFVRSKETQYF. The CDR3 nucleotides are TGTGCCAGCAGCTTTGTGCGCAGCAAAGAGACCCAGTACTTC. The chain employs TRBV12-1 and TRBJ2-5. TRBV12-1 is assigned pseudogene status. The CDR3 contains 14 residues.

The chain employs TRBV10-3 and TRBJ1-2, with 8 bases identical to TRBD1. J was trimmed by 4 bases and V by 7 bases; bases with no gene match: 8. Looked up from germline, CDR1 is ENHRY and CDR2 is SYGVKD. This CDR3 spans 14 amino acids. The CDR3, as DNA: TGTGCCATCAACTCAGGGGGCGCTTTCTATGGCTACACCTTC. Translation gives CAINSGGAFYGYTF.

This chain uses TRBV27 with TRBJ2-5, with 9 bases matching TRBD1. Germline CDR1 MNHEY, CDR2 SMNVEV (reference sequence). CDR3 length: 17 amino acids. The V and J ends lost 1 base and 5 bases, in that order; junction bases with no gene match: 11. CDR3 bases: TGTGCCAGCAGTTTATTATCGGACAGGGGTATGAGGGAGACCCAGTACTTC. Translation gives CASSLLSDRGMRETQYF.

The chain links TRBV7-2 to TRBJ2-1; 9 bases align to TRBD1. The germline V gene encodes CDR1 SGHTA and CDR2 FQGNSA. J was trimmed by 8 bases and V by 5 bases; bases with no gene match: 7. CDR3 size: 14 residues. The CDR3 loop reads CASSKQGASDEQFF. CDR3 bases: TGTGCCAGCAGCAAACAGGGGGCATCGGATGAGCAGTTCTTC.